This TCR beta chain was captured in a study of identical twins. The authors used template switching to add a universal primer site and gave cDNA unique molecular identifiers. TCRdb re-derived calls from the 5' RACE reads in MiXCR, one entry per CDR3 protein. The table lists approximately 680,000 distinct CDR3 sequences, about 7% of them singletons. The CDR3 covers 17 residues. Per the germline V gene, CDR1 is SGHVS and CDR2 is FNYEAQ. V lost 4 bases, J lost 1 base, and 16 bases lay in between. Each donor was a healthy Caucasian. These records were also assigned to another study, of yellow fever vaccine responses in identical twins.

This rearrangement joins TRBV7-6 to TRBJ1-4, with D possibly TRBD1 on 6 matching bases. This TCR came from a woman in her late teens or twenties in good health. Sequenced sample: PBMCs. The CDR3 loop is CASSSLRQGITNEKLFF. In nucleotides, the CDR3 is TGTGCCAGCAGCTCCTTAAGGCAGGGGATAACTAATGAAAAACTGTTTTTT.